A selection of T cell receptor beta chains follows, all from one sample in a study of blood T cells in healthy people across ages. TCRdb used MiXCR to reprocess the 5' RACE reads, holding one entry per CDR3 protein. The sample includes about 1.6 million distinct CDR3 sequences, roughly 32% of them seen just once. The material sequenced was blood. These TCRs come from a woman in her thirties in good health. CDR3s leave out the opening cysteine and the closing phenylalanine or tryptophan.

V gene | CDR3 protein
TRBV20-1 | SARPLGEGASDTQY
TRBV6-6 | ASRYGGSTGELF
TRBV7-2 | ASSFKGYREIPTNEKLF
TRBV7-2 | ASSFPVYNEQF
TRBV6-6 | ATLAGAGEQY
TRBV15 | ATSGRYSLGGHSGEQF
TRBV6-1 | ASTSRGGSSYEQY
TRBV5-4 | ASSASQETQY
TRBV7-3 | ASSHLGAEETQY
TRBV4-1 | ASSQDSEATGFLGAGELF
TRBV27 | ARSLLVPSGQQETQY
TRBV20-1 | SASSPTSGGGHEQF
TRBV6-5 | ASSYGTSGRPFAEQF
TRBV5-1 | ASSFAASGGASNEQF
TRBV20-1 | SAADRGEQY
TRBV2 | AGILNRDTQY
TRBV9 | ASSVGQSAYEQY
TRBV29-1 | SVDFGYGYT
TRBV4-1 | ASSRVANNEQF
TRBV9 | ASSVGTGPDTQY
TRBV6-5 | ASSNDRGYGYT
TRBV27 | ASGQDRESNEQF
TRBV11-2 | ASSQERASPLH
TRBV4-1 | ASSQDEGAGLYEQY
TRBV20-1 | SARFYGSETQY
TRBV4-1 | ASSRVKRGNSYNEQF
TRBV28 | AGSLRGSSGETQY
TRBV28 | ASSPEHPGDGYT
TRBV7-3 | ASSLGVGGIDTQY
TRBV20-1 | SPLGLARVGEQF
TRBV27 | ASSMVSSGGYNGQF